One sample yielded the 32 T cell receptor beta chains listed below, sequenced in a study of a mutant IDH1 vaccine in newly diagnosed glioma. Specified time point: week 47, end of study. Vaccination used 300 ug of mutant IDH1 20-mer peptide per dose, with topical imiquimod. The table came from immunoSEQ multiplex PCR; TCRdb's copy has only in-frame clones and leaves some out. The data contain about 34,000 clones, around nine tenths of them singletons. These receptors lack a known antigen. The source was PBMCs, collected from a glioma patient whose treatment included an IDH1 peptide vaccine. Receptors were obtained from a woman aged 40 to 50 with glioma.

This chain uses TRBV6-6 with TRBJ1-4, with D maybe TRBD1 (5 bases). The CDR3 is made up of 14 amino acids. Trimming stripped 7 bases from V and 7 bases from J, with 16 bases between. Germline CDR1 reads MNHNY; CDR2 reads SVGAGI (reference sequence). CDR3 DNA: TGTGCCAGCATCCGGGGCAGGGTTGGTGAAAAACTGTTTTTT. It is translated as CASIRGRVGEKLFF.

This chain connects TRBV28 to TRBJ1-1; D may be TRBD1 (5 bases). This CDR3 region has 13 residues. Germline CDR1 and CDR2: MDHEN and SYDVKM. V was trimmed by 9 bases and J by 7 bases, leaving 18 bases between them. The CDR3, as DNA: TGTGCCAGTAAGACGGGGGACCCCGGTGAAGCTTTCTTT. This translates into CASKTGDPGEAFF.

The rearrangement joins TRBV2 to TRBJ1-3, with D possibly TRBD1 on 5 matching bases. Germline V lookup: CDR1 SNHLY, CDR2 FYNNEI. This CDR3 is 13 amino acids long. The V end lost 5 bases, the J end lost 2 bases, and 7 bases lay between the germline ends. The CDR3 sequence is CASSQTAGNTIYF. CDR3 DNA: TGTGCCAGCAGTCAGACAGCTGGAAACACCATATATTTT.

The count of this clone is one. The chain links TRBV2 to TRBJ2-2, with 8 bases fitting TRBD2. CDR3 length: 18 amino acids. After removal of 2 bases from V and 2 bases from J, the junction contained 10 bases not matched to a gene. Germline V gene data show CDR1 as SNHLY and CDR2 as FYNNEI. The CDR3 spells CASSERGLAGLNTGELFF. The CDR3 nucleotides read TGTGCCAGCAGTGAAAGAGGGCTAGCGGGCCTCAACACCGGGGAGCTGTTTTTT.

In this sample, this clone turned up once. This chain uses TRBV27 with TRBJ1-1; 7 nucleotides align to TRBD1. The CDR3 spans 13 residues. With 6 bases clipped from V and 7 bases from J, the junction kept 8 bases outside the gene matches. CDR1 and CDR2 (germline): MNHEY, SMNVEV (reference sequence). This CDR3 reads CASRMTGRDEAFF. The CDR3 DNA follows: TGTGCCAGCAGGATGACAGGGCGGGATGAAGCTTTCTTT.

The chain recombines TRBV6-5 with TRBJ2-7; weak D call: TRBD2 (5 bases). The CDR3 spans 14 residues. Germline V lookup: CDR1 MNHEY, CDR2 SVGAGI. V was pared by 2 bases and J by 3 bases, with 11 bases between. The DNA of the CDR3 is TGTGCCAGCAGTTACAACGGGGAGAGCTACGAGCAGTACTTC. This translates into CASSYNGESYEQYF.

This rearrangement joins TRBV2 to TRBJ1-5; no clear D gene. CDR3 size: 12 residues. Germline V gene lookup returns CDR1 SNHLY and CDR2 FYNNEI. V shed 4 bases and J shed 4 bases, with 5 bases lying between them. CDR3 in amino acids: CASSVGNQPQHF. In nucleotides, the CDR3 is TGTGCCAGCAGTGTTGGTAATCAGCCCCAGCATTTT. Together with reference TRBV2 and TRBJ1-5, the CDR3 gives the full variable domain: EPEVTQTPSHQVTQMGQEVILRCVPISNHLYFYWYRQILGQKVEFLVSFYNNEISEKSEIFDDQFSVERPDGSNFTLKIRSTKLEDSAMYFCASSVGNQPQHFGDGTRLSIL.

This chain links TRBV5-1 with TRBJ2-1, with 9 nucleotides matching TRBD2. Germline V lookup: CDR1 SGHRS, CDR2 YFSETQ. J was trimmed by 5 bases and V by 7 bases; bases with no gene match: 7. The CDR3 extends over 14 amino acids. The CDR3 is CASFLTSGDNEQFF. The CDR3 DNA sequence: TGCGCCAGCTTTCTGACTAGCGGAGACAATGAGCAGTTCTTC. The complete variable domain, with remaining parts taken from reference TRBV5-1 and TRBJ2-1, reads KAGVTQTPRYLIKTRGQQVTLSCSPISGHRSVSWYQQTPGQGLQFLFEYFSETQRNKGNFPGRFSGRQFSNSRSEMNVSTLELGDSALYLCASFLTSGDNEQFFGPGTRLTVL.

This clone came up a few times. The gene calls are TRBV6-1 and TRBJ2-6; no reliable D call. Trimming shortened V by 4 bases and J by 5 bases, and 21 bases separated the two germline ends. This CDR3 is 18 amino acids long. Germline V gene lookup returns CDR1 MNHNS and CDR2 SASEGT. The CDR3 sequence: CASSVRPYAQSRANVLTF. As DNA, the CDR3 is TGTGCCAGCAGTGTTAGGCCCTATGCACAAAGTCGGGCCAACGTCCTGACTTTC.

CDR3 loop: CASSLEAGGPYEQYF. The CDR3 DNA sequence: TGTGCCAGCAGCCTTGAAGCGGGAGGACCCTACGAGCAGTACTTC. The rearrangement joins TRBV4-2 to TRBJ2-7, with 9 bases fitting TRBD2. Germline-derived CDR1 and CDR2 are LGHNA and YNFKEQ. CDR3 length equals 15 residues. The V segment lost 4 bases and the J segment 2 bases; nucleotides outside the gene matches: 6.

The chain carries TRBV27 and TRBJ1-4; weak D call: TRBD1 (6 bases). This CDR3 region has 15 residues. CDR1 is MNHEY, CDR2 SMNVEV, per germline (reference sequence). Trimming left V 5 bases short and J 10 bases short, with 20 bases between. For the CDR3, the DNA is TGTGCCAGCAGTCCAGACCGCTGGACAGCGAGAAAACTGTTTTTT. It specifies CASSPDRWTARKLFF.

This clone was recorded once. The rearrangement joins TRBV18 to TRBJ1-4; maybe TRBD1 (5 bases). The CDR3 loop spans 13 amino acids. The germline V gene has CDR1 KGHSH and CDR2 LQKENI. The germline V and J ends were trimmed by 3 bases and 8 bases, with 10 bases remaining between them. The CDR3 region has the DNA TGTGCCAGCTCACCCAGGGTGGACGAAAAACTGTTTTTT. Its translation: CASSPRVDEKLFF.

The chain employs TRBV6-5 and TRBJ2-2; D is uncertain. CDR3 length equals 13 residues. The V end was cut by 5 bases, the J end by 4 bases, with 8 bases between. Germline-derived CDR1 and CDR2 are MNHEY and SVGAGI. CDR3 region: CASSHETTGELFF. The CDR3 DNA is TGTGCCAGCAGTCACGAAACCACCGGGGAGCTGTTTTTT.

V gene TRBV5-6 combines with J gene TRBJ1-2; possibly TRBD1 for D (6 bases). The V end lost 2 bases, the J end lost 4 bases, and 12 bases lay between the germline ends. This CDR3 is built from 14 residues. Germline CDR1 is SGHDT and CDR2 is YYEEEE. CDR3 sequence: CASSFAGTSYGYTF. The CDR3 DNA reads as TGTGCCAGCAGCTTCGCAGGGACATCCTATGGCTACACCTTC.

The chain carries TRBV7-2 and TRBJ1-1; D unresolved. V gave up 2 bases and J gave up 2 bases, with 12 bases separating them. This CDR3 has 15 residues. Germline V lookup: CDR1 SGHTA, CDR2 FQGNSA. The CDR3 here is CASSLLNDDNTEAFF. The CDR3 bases are TGTGCCAGCAGCTTACTGAATGATGACAACACTGAAGCTTTCTTT.

A note on this clone: The junction shows a germline mismatch at one end, possibly a read error. The gene calls are TRBV7-9 and TRBJ2-1; D remains unclear. This CDR3 region has 12 residues. CDR1 is SEHNR, CDR2 FQNEAQ, per germline (reference sequence). Here the CDR3 DNA reads TGTGCCAGCAGCTTAGGTTCTCCGAAGGTGGTCTTC. Protein product: CASSLGSPKVVF.

V is TRBV29-1 and J is TRBJ2-4; D is unclear. Per the germline V gene, CDR1 is SQVTM and CDR2 is ANQGSEA. This CDR3 region has 12 residues. Trimming removed 7 bases from V and 6 bases from J, with 13 bases in between. The CDR3, as DNA: TGCAGCGCCTTGAGGATGGGAAACATTCAGTACTTC. Protein sequence: CSALRMGNIQYF.

The CDR3 protein is CASSLFPGPYEQYF. The CDR3 DNA sequence: TGTGCCAGCAGCTTATTCCCAGGGCCCTACGAGCAGTACTTC. V is TRBV7-2 and J is TRBJ2-7; D is possibly TRBD1 (5 bases). Germline V lookup: CDR1 SGHTA, CDR2 FQGNSA. This CDR3 has 14 residues. V lost 2 bases, J lost 2 bases, and 10 bases lay in between.

V gene TRBV27 combines with J gene TRBJ1-6; D possibly corresponds to TRBD1 (6 bases). Between the trimmed V and J ends, which lost 6 bases and 3 bases, there was a span of 9 bases. The CDR3 extends over 14 amino acids. The germline V gene encodes CDR1 MNHEY and CDR2 SMNVEV (reference sequence). The CDR3 reads CASRGQIYNSPLHF. CDR3 sequence (DNA): TGTGCCAGCAGGGGACAAATCTATAATTCACCCCTCCACTTT.

This chain links TRBV2 with TRBJ1-1; 7 nucleotides align to TRBD1. There are 14 residues in the CDR3. Germline CDR1 and CDR2: SNHLY and FYNNEI. Trimming removed 5 bases from V and 2 bases from J; junction bases left unmatched: 5. CDR3 coding DNA: TGTGCCAGCAGTAGACAGGGTCAAAACACTGAAGCTTTCTTT. Translated, it gives CASSRQGQNTEAFF.

This clone occurred a few times. The CDR3 reads CASSLWLSTDTQYF. The CDR3, as DNA: TGCGCCAGCAGCTTGTGGCTTAGCACAGATACGCAGTATTTT. This rearrangement joins TRBV5-1 to TRBJ2-3, with D hard to call. The CDR3 is 14 residues long. The V and J ends lost 1 base and 0 bases respectively, with 6 bases between them. CDR1 and CDR2 (germline): SGHRS, YFSETQ.

This CDR3 reads CASKDRATSVQPQHF. The DNA of the CDR3 is TGTGCCAGTAAGGACAGGGCCACTTCGGTTCAGCCCCAGCATTTT. The J gene is TRBJ1-5, the V gene TRBV19; TRBD1 matches at 8 bases. The V gene's germline CDR1 is LNHDA and CDR2 SQIVND (reference sequence). V dropped 7 bases and J dropped 6; count of bases not matched to a gene: 11. The CDR3 length is 15 residues.

The chain recombines TRBV10-2 with TRBJ2-1, with a tentative D call TRBD1 (5 bases). CDR3 size: 13 residues. Trimming stripped 8 bases from V and 8 bases from J, with 16 bases between. Germline CDR1 and CDR2: WSHSY and SAAADI. The CDR3 sequence is CASSRQGRDEQFF. CDR3 in DNA: TGCGCCAGCTCGAGGCAGGGTAGGGATGAGCAGTTCTTC.

The rearrangement links TRBV4-1 to TRBJ1-1; D is unclear. The CDR3 has 14 amino acids. CDR1 is MGHRA, CDR2 YSYEKL, per germline. V lost 3 bases and J lost 0, with 8 bases in between. This CDR3 reads CASSHRKMNTEAFF. As DNA, the CDR3 is TGCGCCAGCAGCCACAGGAAGATGAACACTGAAGCTTTCTTT.

The chain joins TRBV5-1 to TRBJ2-3, with D perhaps matching TRBD2 (6 bases). Trimming removed 4 bases at V and 0 bases at J, with 12 bases between. This CDR3 has 15 amino acids. The V gene's germline CDR1 is SGHRS and CDR2 YFSETQ. The CDR3 DNA reads TGCGCCAGCAGCGAGCGGGCCCGAAGCACAGATACGCAGTATTTT. Residues: CASSERARSTDTQYF.

The CDR3 DNA reads TGTGCCTGGACGTTTACAGTTAACTATGGCTACACCTTC. It codes for CAWTFTVNYGYTF. The gene calls are TRBV30 and TRBJ1-2; D call uncertain. CDR1 GTSNPN and CDR2 SVGIG come from the germline V gene (reference sequence). This CDR3 has 13 amino acids. Trimming took 4 bases from V and 1 from J, leaving 10 bases between them. Together with reference TRBV30 and TRBJ1-2, the CDR3 gives the full variable domain: SQTIHQWPATLVQPVGSPLSLECTVEGTSNPNLYWYRQAAGRGLQLLFYSVGIGQISSEVPQNLSASRPQDRQFILSSKKLLLSDSGFYLCAWTFTVNYGYTFGSGTRLTVV.

The chain couples TRBV19 to TRBJ2-7; 10 nucleotides line up with TRBD1. The germline V gene encodes CDR1 LNHDA and CDR2 SQIVND (reference sequence). J was trimmed by 2 bases and V by 1 base; bases with no gene match: 2. CDR3 size: 15 residues. The CDR3 DNA reads TGTGCCAGTAGTATAGGACAGGGGGCGGCCTACGAGCAGTACTTC. Its protein is CASSIGQGAAYEQYF.

The CDR3 DNA sequence: TGTGCCAGCATCGGCCGGCGGGGGGGGAACACTGAAGCTTTCTTT. Its translation is CASIGRRGGNTEAFF. The genes are TRBV2 and TRBJ1-1, with D possibly TRBD1 on 5 matching bases. Trimming removed 7 bases at V and 1 base at J, with 16 bases between. This CDR3 is built from 15 residues. Looked up from germline, CDR1 is SNHLY and CDR2 is FYNNEI.

This chain joins TRBV6-1 and TRBJ1-5; the D is unclear. The length of the CDR3 is 13 residues. V shed 7 bases and J shed 5 bases, with 12 bases lying between them. CDR1 and CDR2 (germline): MNHNS, SASEGT. The DNA for the CDR3 is TGTGCCAGCAAAGACCTTCCCTATCAGCCCCAGCATTTT. Translated, it gives CASKDLPYQPQHF.

V and J are TRBV5-5 and TRBJ2-5, with D possibly being TRBD1 or TRBD2 (5 bases each). The CDR3 is 15 residues long. Germline CDR1 and CDR2: SGHKS and YYEKEE (reference sequence). V was pared by 1 base and J by 5 bases, with 15 bases between. The CDR3 DNA reads as TGTGCCAGCAGCTTGTCCGTGGGGGTCAGGGAGACCCAGTACTTC. This encodes CASSLSVGVRETQYF.

This chain joins TRBV30 and TRBJ1-1; D remains ambiguous. CDR1 GTSNPN and CDR2 SVGIG come from the germline V gene (reference sequence). The CDR3 contains 15 residues. V lost 1 base to trimming and J lost 5 bases, with 17 bases between them. The CDR3 protein is CAWSGGWGPETEAFF. The CDR3 coding sequence is TGTGCCTGGAGTGGAGGGTGGGGTCCGGAAACTGAAGCTTTCTTT.

This clone was recorded once. This rearrangement joins TRBV9 to TRBJ2-1, with 9 bases lining up with TRBD1. The CDR3 loop spans 17 amino acids. Germline values: CDR1 SGDLS, CDR2 YYNGEE. J gave up 6 bases and V 0 bases, and 10 bases lay outside the gene matches. CDR3 amino acids: CASSVEGTGRRANEQFF. CDR3 sequence (DNA): TGTGCCAGCAGCGTAGAAGGGACAGGGAGAAGGGCCAATGAGCAGTTCTTC.